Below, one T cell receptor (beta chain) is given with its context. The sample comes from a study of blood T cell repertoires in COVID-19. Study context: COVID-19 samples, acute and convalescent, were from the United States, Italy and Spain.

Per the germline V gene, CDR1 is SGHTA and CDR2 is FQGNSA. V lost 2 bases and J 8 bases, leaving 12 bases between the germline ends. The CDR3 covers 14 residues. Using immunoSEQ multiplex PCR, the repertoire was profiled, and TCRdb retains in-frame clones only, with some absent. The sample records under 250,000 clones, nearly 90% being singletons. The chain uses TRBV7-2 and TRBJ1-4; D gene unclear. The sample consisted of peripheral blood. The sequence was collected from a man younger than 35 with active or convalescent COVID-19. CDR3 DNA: TGTGCCAGCAGCTTATCGGGGTCGATGGAAAAACTGTTTTTT. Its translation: CASSLSGSMEKLFF.